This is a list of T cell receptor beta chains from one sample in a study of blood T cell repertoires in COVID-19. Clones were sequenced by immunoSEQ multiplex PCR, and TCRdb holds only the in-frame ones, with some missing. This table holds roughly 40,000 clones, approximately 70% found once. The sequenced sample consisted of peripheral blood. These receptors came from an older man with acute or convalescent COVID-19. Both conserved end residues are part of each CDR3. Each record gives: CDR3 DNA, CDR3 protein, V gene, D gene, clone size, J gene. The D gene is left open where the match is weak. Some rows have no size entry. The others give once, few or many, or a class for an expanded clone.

CDR3nt: TGTGCCAGCTCACCACTGGCGGGGAGCACAGATACGCAGTATTTT
CDR3aa: CASSPLAGSTDTQYF
v_gene: TRBV18
d_gene: -
abundance: -
j_gene: TRBJ2-3

CDR3nt: TGTGCCAGCACCTCCACCGGGGAGCTGTTTTTT
CDR3aa: CASTSTGELFF
v_gene: TRBV12-3/TRBV12-4
d_gene: -
abundance: once
j_gene: TRBJ2-2

CDR3nt: TGTGCCACACTAACAGGGTCTAGCTCCTACGAGCAGTACTTC
CDR3aa: CATLTGSSSYEQYF
v_gene: TRBV24-1
d_gene: -
abundance: -
j_gene: TRBJ2-7

CDR3nt: TGTGCCAGACCGGGACACTCCTACGAGCAGTACTTC
CDR3aa: CARPGHSYEQYF
v_gene: TRBV6-4
d_gene: -
abundance: -
j_gene: TRBJ2-7

CDR3nt: TGCGCCAGCAGCCTCCGCGCCAACGCGAACACCGGGGAGCTGTTTTTT
CDR3aa: CASSLRANANTGELFF
v_gene: TRBV4-3
d_gene: -
abundance: -
j_gene: TRBJ2-2

CDR3nt: TGTGCCAGCAGCCAAGATGGAGGGGCAGATACGCAGTATTTT
CDR3aa: CASSQDGGADTQYF
v_gene: TRBV14
d_gene: -
abundance: -
j_gene: TRBJ2-3

CDR3nt: TGTGCCAGCAGGGGGACAGCATACACCGGGGAGCTGTTTTTT
CDR3aa: CASRGTAYTGELFF
v_gene: TRBV2
d_gene: TRBD1
abundance: -
j_gene: TRBJ2-2

CDR3nt: TGCGCCAGCAGCTCCCCAACAGGGGGCATGACAGATACGCAGTATTTT
CDR3aa: CASSSPTGGMTDTQYF
v_gene: TRBV5-1
d_gene: TRBD1
abundance: -
j_gene: TRBJ2-3

CDR3nt: TGTGCCAGTAGTAGTGGACTAGCGGGAGCCTACAATGAGCAGTTCTTC
CDR3aa: CASSSGLAGAYNEQFF
v_gene: TRBV19
d_gene: TRBD2
abundance: -
j_gene: TRBJ2-1

CDR3nt: TGCAGCGTTGAGGCTCTAGCGGGAATCTACAATGAGCAGTTCTTC
CDR3aa: CSVEALAGIYNEQFF
v_gene: TRBV29-1
d_gene: TRBD2
abundance: -
j_gene: TRBJ2-1

CDR3nt: TGCGCCAGCAGCTTGGGGGGGCCATTGAACACTGAAGCTTTCTTT
CDR3aa: CASSLGGPLNTEAFF
v_gene: TRBV5-1
d_gene: -
abundance: -
j_gene: TRBJ1-1

CDR3nt: TGCGCCAGCAATAGCGGGAGGGGAATAGCCAAAAACATTCAGTACTTC
CDR3aa: CASNSGRGIAKNIQYF
v_gene: TRBV5-1
d_gene: TRBD2
abundance: -
j_gene: TRBJ2-4

CDR3nt: TGTGCCAGCAGCGCCCGGACTGAAGGAGATACGCAGTATTTT
CDR3aa: CASSARTEGDTQYF
v_gene: TRBV5-6
d_gene: -
abundance: -
j_gene: TRBJ2-3

CDR3nt: TGTGCCAGCAGCCCGAACAGTTGGAGGACTGAAGCTTTCTTT
CDR3aa: CASSPNSWRTEAFF
v_gene: TRBV6-5
d_gene: -
abundance: -
j_gene: TRBJ1-1

CDR3nt: TGTGCCAGCAGTCGGGGAGACACCGGGGAGCTGTTTTTT
CDR3aa: CASSRGDTGELFF
v_gene: TRBV6-5
d_gene: -
abundance: -
j_gene: TRBJ2-2

CDR3nt: TGTGCTGAAGGGGTAGCGGGGCAAGAGACCCAGTACTTC
CDR3aa: CAEGVAGQETQYF
v_gene: TRBV28
d_gene: TRBD2
abundance: -
j_gene: TRBJ2-5

CDR3nt: TGCAGCGTGTTGTTTGGAGGCGGCTACACCTTC
CDR3aa: CSVLFGGGYTF
v_gene: TRBV29-1
d_gene: -
abundance: -
j_gene: TRBJ1-2

CDR3nt: TGTGCCAGCGGACTAGCGGGAGGATCCTACGAGCAGTACTTC
CDR3aa: CASGLAGGSYEQYF
v_gene: TRBV28
d_gene: TRBD2
abundance: once
j_gene: TRBJ2-7

CDR3nt: TGTGCCAGCAGTTTAGAGGGGACTCCTAGGACCGGGGAGCTGTTTTTT
CDR3aa: CASSLEGTPRTGELFF
v_gene: TRBV27
d_gene: -
abundance: medium-sized
j_gene: TRBJ2-2

CDR3nt: TGTGCCAGCAGTTACGGGGACAGATACGAGCAGTACTTC
CDR3aa: CASSYGDRYEQYF
v_gene: TRBV6-6
d_gene: TRBD1
abundance: few
j_gene: TRBJ2-7

CDR3nt: TGTGCCAGCCGGGGGGACAATAGCAATCAGCCCCAGCATTTT
CDR3aa: CASRGDNSNQPQHF
v_gene: TRBV6-5
d_gene: -
abundance: -
j_gene: TRBJ1-5

CDR3nt: TGTGCCAGCAGTGAACAGGGATCGGGTCAGCCCCAGCATTTT
CDR3aa: CASSEQGSGQPQHF
v_gene: TRBV2
d_gene: -
abundance: few
j_gene: TRBJ1-5

CDR3nt: TGTGCCAGCAGTTACCCTACAGGCACTGAAGCTTTCTTT
CDR3aa: CASSYPTGTEAFF
v_gene: TRBV6-2/TRBV6-3
d_gene: -
abundance: -
j_gene: TRBJ1-1

CDR3nt: TGCGCCAGCAGCGAGGGACAGGTGGCCGGGGAGCTGTTTTTT
CDR3aa: CASSEGQVAGELFF
v_gene: TRBV5-1
d_gene: TRBD1
abundance: -
j_gene: TRBJ2-2

CDR3nt: TGTGCCAGCAGCCAACAGGGAAATTCTCACGAGCAGTACTTC
CDR3aa: CASSQQGNSHEQYF
v_gene: TRBV6-5
d_gene: -
abundance: -
j_gene: TRBJ2-7

CDR3nt: TGTGCCAGCAGCTCAACTAGCGGGAGGGGTAGGCAAGAGACCCAGTACTTC
CDR3aa: CASSSTSGRGRQETQYF
v_gene: TRBV7-9
d_gene: TRBD2
abundance: -
j_gene: TRBJ2-5

CDR3nt: TGTGCCAGCAGTGACGAAGCTGCAGGGGGAAGGTACGAGCAGTACTTC
CDR3aa: CASSDEAAGGRYEQYF
v_gene: TRBV25-1
d_gene: TRBD1
abundance: once
j_gene: TRBJ2-7

CDR3nt: TGTGCCAGCACTTCAATTAGGCAGGCTGGCTACACCTTC
CDR3aa: CASTSIRQAGYTF
v_gene: TRBV28
d_gene: -
abundance: -
j_gene: TRBJ1-2

CDR3nt: TGTGCCAGCAGCTTAGAACTCCGAAAGGAGGACGAGCAGTACTTC
CDR3aa: CASSLELRKEDEQYF
v_gene: TRBV7-4
d_gene: -
abundance: -
j_gene: TRBJ2-7

CDR3nt: TGTGCCAGCAGTTCCGGGACTAGGGACCACGAGCAGTACTTC
CDR3aa: CASSSGTRDHEQYF
v_gene: TRBV28
d_gene: TRBD2
abundance: -
j_gene: TRBJ2-7

CDR3nt: TGTGCCAGCTCACCTAGGAGGACAGGGCTCACTAGCGGGAGTTACGAGCAGTACTTC
CDR3aa: CASSPRRTGLTSGSYEQYF
v_gene: TRBV18
d_gene: TRBD2
abundance: -
j_gene: TRBJ2-7

CDR3nt: TGTGCCAGCAGTTTGGCGGGGTTTTTTCGCTATGGCTACACCTTC
CDR3aa: CASSLAGFFRYGYTF
v_gene: TRBV28
d_gene: -
abundance: -
j_gene: TRBJ1-2

CDR3nt: TGTGCCAGCAGCTTGGTCCTAGCGGGAGGGGGGAGAGGCACAGATACGCAGTATTTT
CDR3aa: CASSLVLAGGGRGTDTQYF
v_gene: TRBV11-2
d_gene: TRBD2
abundance: -
j_gene: TRBJ2-3

CDR3nt: TGTGCCTCCAACAGGCTCCGCGGTGGGAATGAGCAGTTCTTC
CDR3aa: CASNRLRGGNEQFF
v_gene: TRBV6-5
d_gene: -
abundance: once
j_gene: TRBJ2-1

CDR3nt: TGTGCCAGCAGTGATGGGAACAGGGGGGTCGGAGGCTACACCTTC
CDR3aa: CASSDGNRGVGGYTF
v_gene: TRBV6-4
d_gene: TRBD1
abundance: -
j_gene: TRBJ1-2

CDR3nt: TGTGCCAGCAGCCTCCAACAGGGGGCGTTAACCAATGAGCAGTTCTTC
CDR3aa: CASSLQQGALTNEQFF
v_gene: TRBV7-8
d_gene: TRBD1
abundance: -
j_gene: TRBJ2-1

CDR3nt: TGCGCCAGCAGCCATACAGGGGGATCCTCTGGAAACACCATATATTTT
CDR3aa: CASSHTGGSSGNTIYF
v_gene: TRBV5-1
d_gene: TRBD1
abundance: -
j_gene: TRBJ1-3

CDR3nt: TGTGCCAGCACAGGCAGACAGGGGGACTATGGCTACACCTTC
CDR3aa: CASTGRQGDYGYTF
v_gene: TRBV2
d_gene: TRBD1
abundance: -
j_gene: TRBJ1-2

CDR3nt: TGTGCCAGCAGTGCGCAGGAAGATACGCAGTATTTT
CDR3aa: CASSAQEDTQYF
v_gene: TRBV28
d_gene: -
abundance: -
j_gene: TRBJ2-3

CDR3nt: TGTGCCATCAGTGAGTCGCGACAGGGGAGCGAGCAGTACTTC
CDR3aa: CAISESRQGSEQYF
v_gene: TRBV10-3
d_gene: TRBD1
abundance: once
j_gene: TRBJ2-7

CDR3nt: TGTGCCAGCAGCTCTGAATTAGCGGTTCGGGTGGGCGATGAGCAGTTCTTC
CDR3aa: CASSSELAVRVGDEQFF
v_gene: TRBV11-2
d_gene: -
abundance: -
j_gene: TRBJ2-1

CDR3nt: TGTGCCAGCAGCTACGGGACAGCGTCAGAGCAGTTCTTC
CDR3aa: CASSYGTASEQFF
v_gene: TRBV7-3
d_gene: TRBD1
abundance: -
j_gene: TRBJ2-1

CDR3nt: TGTGCCATCAGTGGTACACTAGCGGGAGGGTCAGATACGCAGTATTTT
CDR3aa: CAISGTLAGGSDTQYF
v_gene: TRBV10-3
d_gene: TRBD2
abundance: -
j_gene: TRBJ2-3

CDR3nt: TGTGCCAGCTCCTCTCGGCAGGGGAACTATGGCTACACCTTC
CDR3aa: CASSSRQGNYGYTF
v_gene: TRBV25-1
d_gene: -
abundance: -
j_gene: TRBJ1-2

CDR3nt: TGTGCCAGCAGGGGGACAGGCGAAAGCTACGAGCAGTACTTC
CDR3aa: CASRGTGESYEQYF
v_gene: TRBV28
d_gene: TRBD1
abundance: few
j_gene: TRBJ2-7

CDR3nt: TGTGCCAGCAGCCCACAGGGGGAAAAACTGTTTTTT
CDR3aa: CASSPQGEKLFF
v_gene: TRBV2
d_gene: TRBD1
abundance: -
j_gene: TRBJ1-4

CDR3nt: TGTGCCAGCAGCTTTGGCCCACTAGCGGCCTACGAGCAGTACTTC
CDR3aa: CASSFGPLAAYEQYF
v_gene: TRBV7-2
d_gene: TRBD2
abundance: -
j_gene: TRBJ2-7

CDR3nt: TGTGCCAGCTCACCGACTAGCGGGAGAAGGGAGACCCAGTACTTC
CDR3aa: CASSPTSGRRETQYF
v_gene: TRBV18
d_gene: TRBD2
abundance: -
j_gene: TRBJ2-5

CDR3nt: TGTGCCAGCAGCCTCTGGGGACTAGCAGAAACCGGGGAGCTGTTTTTT
CDR3aa: CASSLWGLAETGELFF
v_gene: TRBV14
d_gene: TRBD2
abundance: -
j_gene: TRBJ2-2

CDR3nt: TGTGCCAGCAGCTTAGCGCGTGTCGGGTTCCCTACCTTCGAGCAGTACTTC
CDR3aa: CASSLARVGFPTFEQYF
v_gene: TRBV7-8
d_gene: -
abundance: few
j_gene: TRBJ2-7

CDR3nt: TGTGCCAGCAGCTTAAGTAGCGGGGCCTACGAGCAGTACTTC
CDR3aa: CASSLSSGAYEQYF
v_gene: TRBV7-2
d_gene: TRBD2
abundance: -
j_gene: TRBJ2-7

CDR3nt: TGTGCCAGCAGCAATGGACTAGGGTTGAATACGCAGTATTTT
CDR3aa: CASSNGLGLNTQYF
v_gene: TRBV7-2
d_gene: TRBD2
abundance: once
j_gene: TRBJ2-3

CDR3nt: TGTGCCAGCAGTTTATTGGGCCGGTTTTATGGCTACACCTTC
CDR3aa: CASSLLGRFYGYTF
v_gene: TRBV28
d_gene: -
abundance: -
j_gene: TRBJ1-2

CDR3nt: TGTGCCAGCAGTTACGGAGCGGGAACGTCCTACGAGCAGTACTTC
CDR3aa: CASSYGAGTSYEQYF
v_gene: TRBV6-2/TRBV6-3
d_gene: TRBD2
abundance: few
j_gene: TRBJ2-7

CDR3nt: TGTGCCAGTGCGGACTTGACGAGGCAGTATTTT
CDR3aa: CASADLTRQYF
v_gene: TRBV19
d_gene: -
abundance: few
j_gene: TRBJ2-3